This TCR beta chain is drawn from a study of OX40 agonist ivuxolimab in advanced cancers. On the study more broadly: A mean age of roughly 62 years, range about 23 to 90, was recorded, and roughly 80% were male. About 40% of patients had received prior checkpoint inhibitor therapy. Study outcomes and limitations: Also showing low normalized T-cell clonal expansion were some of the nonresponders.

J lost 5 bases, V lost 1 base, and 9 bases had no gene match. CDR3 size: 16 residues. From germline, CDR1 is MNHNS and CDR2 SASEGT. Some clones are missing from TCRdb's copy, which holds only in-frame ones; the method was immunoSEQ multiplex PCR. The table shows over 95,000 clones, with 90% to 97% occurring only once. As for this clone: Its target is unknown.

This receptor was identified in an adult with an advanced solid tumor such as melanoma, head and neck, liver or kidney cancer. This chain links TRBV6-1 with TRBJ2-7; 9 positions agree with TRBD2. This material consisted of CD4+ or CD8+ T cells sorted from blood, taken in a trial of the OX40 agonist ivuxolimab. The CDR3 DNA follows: TGTGCCAGCAGTGAAGAAGAGGGGACTAGCAGCGACGAGCAGTACTTC. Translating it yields CASSEEEGTSSDEQYF.